The 3 T cell receptor beta chains presented below share a single source sample, sequenced in a study of blood T cell repertoires in COVID-19. Repertoires were generated with immunoSEQ multiplex PCR, while TCRdb's copy carries only in-frame clones and drops some. The data show 50,000 or so clones, with 80% to 90% seen just once and 25% to 30% held by the top ten. The sequenced material came from peripheral blood. These receptors came from a human donor in a cohort sampled during active COVID-19.

The chain recombines TRBV4-1 with TRBJ2-7, with TRBD1 matching over 9 bases. The CDR3 loop spans 15 amino acids. V shed 4 bases and J 4 bases; nucleotides not matched to a gene: 8. Germline CDR1 MGHRA, CDR2 YSYEKL. The CDR3 sequence is CASSLGQGYFYEQYF. CDR3 in DNA: TGCGCCAGCAGCCTAGGACAGGGGTACTTTTACGAGCAGTACTTC.

The V call is TRBV5-1, the J call TRBJ2-3; 11 bases map to TRBD2. CDR1 SGHRS and CDR2 YFSETQ come from the germline V gene. The ends lost 0 bases at V and 3 bases at J; junction bases unmatched: 6. The CDR3 is 17 amino acids. The CDR3 region is CASSLDPSGGFTDTQYF. The CDR3 nucleotides are TGCGCCAGCAGCTTGGATCCTAGCGGGGGGTTTACAGATACGCAGTATTTT.

This clone has just one count. The V call is TRBV19, the J call TRBJ2-7; D is possibly TRBD1 (6 bases). Per germline, CDR1 LNHDA and CDR2 SQIVND (reference sequence). The germline V and J ends were trimmed by 4 bases and 0 bases, with 16 bases remaining between them. The CDR3 is made up of 16 amino acids. In nucleotides, the CDR3 is TGTGCCAGTAGTAGTCAAGGGGGTAGTCTCTCCTACGAGCAGTACTTC. It translates to CASSSQGGSLSYEQYF.